The 18 T cell receptor beta chains given below trace back to one sample, sequenced in a study of blood T cells in healthy people across ages. The second PCR ran roughly 6 to 12 cycles with a sample-barcoded 5' primer and J-beta primers. TCRdb re-analysed the 5' RACE reads in MiXCR, keeping a single row per CDR3 protein. Altogether roughly 1,500,000 distinct CDR3 sequences are present, approximately 32% being singletons, with the ten largest covering about 10%. Sample: blood. The receptors derive from a woman aged 30 to 39 in good health.

The V call is TRBV10-3, the J call TRBJ1-1; D unresolved. The CDR3 is made up of 16 amino acids. CDR1 ENHRY and CDR2 SYGVKD come from the germline V gene. V shed 4 bases and J shed 0 bases, with 15 bases lying between them. The CDR3: CAISVGEHRMNTEAFF. The CDR3 coding sequence is TGTGCCATCAGTGTAGGAGAACACAGAATGAACACTGAAGCTTTCTTT.

The CDR3 bases are TGCAGTGCTAATTCTTTGACAGGGGGCTTCTCCTACGAGCAGTACTTC. Translating gives CSANSLTGGFSYEQYF. This rearrangement joins TRBV20-1 to TRBJ2-7, with 10 bases lining up with TRBD1. V lost 4 bases and J lost 0; bases outside the gene matches: 9. CDR3 length: 16 amino acids. Germline CDR1 and CDR2: DFQATT and SNEGSKA (reference sequence).

This clonotype turned up a few times. In DNA form, the CDR3 reads TGCAGCGCCTGGGACAGGGAAAATGAAAAACTGTTTTTT. The encoded protein is CSAWDRENEKLFF. The gene calls are TRBV29-1 and TRBJ1-4; 9 positions match TRBD1. CDR3 length equals 13 residues. V lost 7 bases and J lost 5; bases outside the gene matches: 5. CDR1 is SQVTM, CDR2 ANQGSEA, per germline. The whole variable domain, remainder taken from reference TRBV29-1 and TRBJ1-4, is SAVISQKPSRDICQRGTSLTIQCQVDSQVTMMFWYRQQPGQSLTLIATANQGSEATYESGFVIDKFPISRPNLTFSTLTVSNMSPEDSSIYLCSAWDRENEKLFFGSGTQLSVL.

Written as DNA, the CDR3 is TGTGCCAGCTCACCACGGGACAGGGGAGAAAAACTGTTTTTT. Encoded protein: CASSPRDRGEKLFF. The rearrangement links TRBV18 to TRBJ1-4, with TRBD1 matching 10 bases. The trim removed 1 base at V and 8 bases at J, leaving 1 base unmatched. Germline V CDR1 and CDR2: KGHSH, LQKENI. The CDR3 contains 14 residues.

Only a few counts were recorded for this clonotype. The gene calls are TRBV20-1 and TRBJ2-2; D may correspond to TRBD1 or TRBD2 (5 bases each). V was shortened by 5 bases and J by 1 base, with 14 bases between the two germline ends. The CDR3 is 15 residues long. The germline V gene has CDR1 DFQATT and CDR2 SNEGSKA (reference sequence). The CDR3 region has the DNA TGCAGTGCTGACTCCGGGACCCGGAACACCGGGGAGCTGTTTTTT. The encoded protein is CSADSGTRNTGELFF.

The chain couples TRBV4-1 to TRBJ1-4, with D unclear. The CDR3 spans 16 residues. Trimming stripped 4 bases from V and 1 base from J, with 13 bases between. Per the germline V gene, CDR1 is MGHRA and CDR2 is YSYEKL. The DNA for the CDR3 is TGCGCCAGCAGCCGATGGGCCCTGGGAACTAATGAAAAACTGTTTTTT. Residues: CASSRWALGTNEKLFF.

The chain is built from TRBV7-9 and TRBJ2-1, with 9 bases fitting TRBD2. The length of the CDR3 is 15 residues. Germline assignment: CDR1 SEHNR and CDR2 FQNEAQ (reference sequence). With 0 bases clipped from V and 8 bases from J, the junction kept 5 bases outside the gene matches. The DNA for the CDR3 is TGTGCCAGCAGCTTAGCTAGCGGGAGATCCTATGAGCAGTTCTTC. Translating it yields CASSLASGRSYEQFF.

In this sample, this clonotype turned up many times. The rearrangement joins TRBV7-2 to TRBJ2-1, with D possibly TRBD2 on 6 matching bases. Germline V gene sequence: CDR1 SGHTA, CDR2 FQGNSA. V dropped 2 bases and J dropped 4 bases, with 21 bases sitting between them. This CDR3 contains 18 residues. CDR3 nucleotides: TGTGCCAGCAGCTTATTAGGGAGGTGGACCCAGGTTTACAATGAGCAGTTCTTC. Encoded protein: CASSLLGRWTQVYNEQFF.

This clonotype has a handful of counts. The chain carries TRBV4-1 and TRBJ2-5; no definite D call. Germline lookup yields CDR1 MGHRA and CDR2 YSYEKL. This CDR3 has 14 residues. Trimming pared 0 bases from V and 2 bases from J, leaving 7 bases between. Here the CDR3 reads CASSQDELQETQYF. The CDR3 bases are TGCGCCAGCAGCCAAGACGAGCTTCAAGAGACCCAGTACTTC.

The chain carries TRBV28 and TRBJ2-5, with TRBD1 matching 9 bases. CDR3 length: 15 residues. The V segment lost 6 bases and the J segment 3 bases; nucleotides outside the gene matches: 8. CDR1 is MDHEN, CDR2 SYDVKM, per germline. The chain's CDR3 is CASSVTGGWKETQYF. The CDR3 DNA reads TGTGCCAGCAGCGTCACAGGGGGCTGGAAAGAGACCCAGTACTTC.

The chain is built from TRBV28 and TRBJ2-2; TRBD2 aligns across 10 bases. V was clipped by 3 bases and J by 4 bases; unmatched bases: 11. CDR3 size: 18 residues. In germline, CDR1 is MDHEN, CDR2 SYDVKM. CDR3: CASSFEGASGRATGELFF. The CDR3 nucleotides read TGTGCCAGCAGTTTTGAAGGTGCGAGCGGGAGGGCCACCGGGGAGCTGTTTTTT.

This clonotype was seen only a few times. The rearrangement joins TRBV20-1 to TRBJ2-7; perhaps TRBD1 as D (5 bases). This CDR3 contains 14 residues. The germline CDR1 and CDR2 sequences are DFQATT and SNEGSKA (reference sequence). V lost 3 bases and J 2 bases, leaving 14 bases between the germline ends. This CDR3 is CSARDTSSTYEQYF. The DNA of the CDR3 is TGCAGTGCTAGGGACACCTCCTCAACCTACGAGCAGTACTTC.

There are a few counts of this clonotype. The CDR3: CASSLAIGGDETQYF. In nucleotides, the CDR3 is TGTGCCAGCAGCTTAGCTATAGGGGGCGACGAGACCCAGTACTTC. The chain employs TRBV7-8 and TRBJ2-5, with 7 bases lining up with TRBD1. The CDR3 length is 15 residues. Germline trimming cut 0 bases from V and 5 bases from J; bases unmatched to any gene: 6. Germline V gene sequence: CDR1 SGHVS, CDR2 FQNEAQ.

The count of this clonotype is one. V gene TRBV29-1 combines with J gene TRBJ2-3, with D possibly matching TRBD1 (7 bases). This CDR3 is 15 amino acids long. Trimming shortened V by 6 bases and J by 6 bases, and 22 bases separated the two germline ends. The germline V gene has CDR1 SQVTM and CDR2 ANQGSEA. As DNA, the CDR3 is TGCAGCGTCCGACCTAGCGACAGGGCTGAGGATACGCAGTATTTT. Translation gives CSVRPSDRAEDTQYF.

Many counts were recorded for this clonotype. The V and J genes are TRBV20-1 and TRBJ2-5; 8 positions agree with TRBD1. CDR1 is DFQATT, CDR2 SNEGSKA, per germline (reference sequence). The V gene end was trimmed by 3 bases and the J gene end by 11 bases; junction bases not matched to a gene: 14. CDR3 length: 14 residues. CDR3 loop: CSARAWTGNGEQYF. CDR3 DNA: TGCAGTGCTAGGGCATGGACAGGGAATGGTGAGCAGTACTTC.

The sample holds many counts of this clonotype. The chain links TRBV6-6 to TRBJ2-3, with D hard to call. The CDR3 consists of 13 residues. V lost 5 bases, J lost 6 bases, and 12 bases lay in between. Per the germline V gene, CDR1 is MNHNY and CDR2 is SVGAGI (reference sequence). The CDR3 nucleotides read TGTGCCAGCAGTCACGCCCCCGGGGATACGCAGTATTTT. This gives the protein CASSHAPGDTQYF.

The rearrangement links TRBV25-1 to TRBJ1-1; TRBD1 agrees at 9 bases. Germline V gene data show CDR1 as MGHDK and CDR2 as SYGVNS. The CDR3 loop spans 15 amino acids. Losses at the gene ends were 2 bases for V and 4 bases for J; bases not matched to a gene: 5. CDR3: CASSEAGDRVTEAFF. The DNA of the CDR3 is TGTGCCAGCAGTGAAGCCGGGGACAGGGTCACTGAAGCTTTCTTT.

In this sample, this clonotype turned up many times. The chain carries TRBV29-1 and TRBJ2-1, with 10 nucleotides matching TRBD1. This CDR3 has 16 residues. With V trimmed by 7 bases and J by 0 bases, 9 bases remained unmatched. Germline V gives CDR1 SQVTM, CDR2 ANQGSEA. In DNA, the CDR3 is TGCAGCGGGAACGGACAGGGGGAAGTCTCCTACAATGAGCAGTTCTTC. This gives the protein CSGNGQGEVSYNEQFF.